These 20 T cell receptor beta chains were all obtained from the same sample, sequenced in a study of T cell responses to AZD1222 COVID-19 vaccine. Sequenced by immunoSEQ multiplex PCR; TCRdb stores in-frame clones only, minus some. The table records about 150,000 clones, about nine tenths of them present only once. Sequences were derived from peripheral blood, sampled 28 days after the second AZD1222 dose. The receptors come from an adult who received the AZD1222 COVID-19 vaccine.

The rearrangement joins TRBV19 to TRBJ1-1, with D perhaps TRBD1 (5 bases). The germline V gene has CDR1 LNHDA and CDR2 SQIVND (reference sequence). The CDR3 loop spans 13 amino acids. The V end was cut by 10 bases, the J end by 0 bases, with 12 bases between. The CDR3 nucleotides are TGTGCCACCGGGGCAGGGTTGAACACTGAAGCTTTCTTT. Encoded protein: CATGAGLNTEAFF.

The chain is built from TRBV7-2 and TRBJ1-6; D not resolved. This CDR3 region has 15 residues. Germline V gene lookup returns CDR1 SGHTA and CDR2 FQGNSA. The V and J ends lost 0 bases and 6 bases respectively, with 9 bases between them. CDR3 nucleotides: TGTGCCAGCAGCTTAGCAGGAGCGGGTAATTCACCCCTCCACTTT. Protein: CASSLAGAGNSPLHF. Looking up the rest from reference TRBV7-2 and TRBJ1-6 gives the full variable domain: GAGVSQSPSNKVTEKGKDVELRCDPISGHTALYWYRQSLGQGLEFLIYFQGNSAPDKSGLPSDRFSAERTGGSVSTLTIQRTQQEDSAVYLCASSLAGAGNSPLHFGNGTRLTVT.

This chain uses TRBV9 with TRBJ2-7; 9 bases are shared with TRBD2. The CDR3 is 16 residues long. Germline V gives CDR1 SGDLS, CDR2 YYNGEE. With 0 bases clipped from V and 3 bases from J, the junction kept 7 bases outside the gene matches. The CDR3 DNA reads as TGTGCCAGCAGCGTAGACAGGACTAGCGCGGACTACGAGCAGTACTTC. It specifies CASSVDRTSADYEQYF.

The chain employs TRBV7-9 and TRBJ1-1, with D tentatively TRBD1 (6 bases). The germline gives CDR1 SEHNR, CDR2 FQNEAQ (reference sequence). The CDR3 runs 15 residues. V was cut by 4 bases and J by 1 base, with 13 bases left in between. The CDR3 DNA follows: TGTGCCAGCAGCTCATGGACAGCATCGAACACTGAAGCTTTCTTT. Translating it yields CASSSWTASNTEAFF.

V and J are TRBV6-2 or TRBV6-3 and TRBJ2-1; 12 positions match TRBD2. In germline, CDR1 is MNHEY, CDR2 SVGEGT. The CDR3 is 18 residues long. V shed 0 bases, J shed 9 bases, and the junction held 12 bases outside the gene matches. CDR3 residues: CASSYSSGLAGRGGEQFF. The CDR3 coding sequence is TGTGCCAGCAGTTACTCGTCGGGACTAGCGGGTCGAGGGGGTGAGCAGTTCTTC.

This clone was observed a handful of times. V usage is TRBV28 and J usage is TRBJ1-5, with 7 positions matching TRBD1. V was clipped by 9 bases and J by 2 bases; unmatched bases: 7. This CDR3 is 14 amino acids long. CDR1 is MDHEN, CDR2 SYDVKM, per germline. In DNA, the CDR3 is TGTGCCAGTAACAGGGGTGGTGGCAATCAGCCCCAGCATTTT. Its translation: CASNRGGGNQPQHF.

The rearrangement uses TRBV2 and TRBJ1-5; D call uncertain. Per germline, CDR1 SNHLY and CDR2 FYNNEI. V lost 1 base, J lost 4 bases, and 11 bases lay in between. The CDR3 covers 15 residues. CDR3 nucleotide sequence: TGTGCCAGCAGTGAAGATCGACCCGAAAATCAGCCCCAGCATTTT. Its protein product is CASSEDRPENQPQHF.

The chain has TRBV25-1 and TRBJ1-4; D is possibly TRBD1 (5 bases). This CDR3 has 15 residues. V was trimmed by 2 bases and J by 3 bases, leaving 10 bases between them. In germline, CDR1 is MGHDK, CDR2 SYGVNS. DNA of the CDR3: TGTGCCAGCAGTGAAAAGGGACGGCCTAATGAAAAACTGTTTTTT. Amino acids: CASSEKGRPNEKLFF.

This clone was counted once. This sequence joins TRBV5-1 and TRBJ2-1, with D unclear. The CDR3 contains 13 residues. Deletions cut 3 bases from V and 8 bases from J, with 12 bases between. Germline V gene lookup returns CDR1 SGHRS and CDR2 YFSETQ. CDR3 protein: CASSSSSYDEQFF. For the CDR3, the DNA is TGCGCCAGCAGCTCAAGTTCGTACGATGAGCAGTTCTTC.

This clone turned up a few times. CDR3 DNA sequence: TGTGCCAGCAGGCGGAGACGAGACTCCCCCAGTGAGCAGTACTTC. Its translation: CASRRRRDSPSEQYF. This chain connects TRBV7-3 to TRBJ2-7; D uncertain. The CDR3 sequence is 15 residues long. Deletions cut 6 bases from V and 7 bases from J, with 22 bases between. In germline, CDR1 is SGHTA, CDR2 FQGTGA.

The chain carries TRBV7-2 and TRBJ1-1; possibly TRBD1 for D (6 bases). From germline, CDR1 is SGHTA and CDR2 FQGNSA. The length of the CDR3 is 15 residues. V was cut by 4 bases and J by 7 bases, with 19 bases left in between. Here the CDR3 reads CASSSRGRGVIEAFF. CDR3 DNA: TGTGCCAGCAGCTCCCGAGGTAGGGGGGTCATTGAAGCTTTCTTT.

The gene calls are TRBV9 and TRBJ2-5; 9 nucleotides agree with TRBD2. The CDR3 totals 16 residues. The junction had 8 bases not matched to a gene; V was cut back by 0 bases and J by 5 bases. The germline gives CDR1 SGDLS, CDR2 YYNGEE. The CDR3 DNA is TGTGCCAGCAGCGTAGGACTGCGGGGGGGCCTGGAGACCCAGTACTTC. Protein: CASSVGLRGGLETQYF. The complete variable domain, with remaining parts taken from reference TRBV9 and TRBJ2-5, reads DSGVTQTPKHLITATGQRVTLRCSPRSGDLSVYWYQQSLDQGLQFLIQYYNGEERAKGNILERFSAQQFPDLHSELNLSSLELGDSALYFCASSVGLRGGLETQYFGPGTRLLVL.

This clone has more than one count but fewer than ten. The V and J genes are TRBV5-4 and TRBJ1-1; D gene ambiguous. Germline assignment: CDR1 SGHNT and CDR2 YYREEE (reference sequence). This CDR3 has 13 amino acids. V dropped 0 bases and J dropped 8 bases, with 11 bases sitting between them. This CDR3 reads CASSLGPGIEAFF. Written as DNA, the CDR3 is TGTGCCAGCAGCTTGGGCCCCGGCATAGAAGCTTTCTTT.

The rearrangement links TRBV29-1 to TRBJ1-2; 9 positions agree with TRBD1. There are 14 residues in the CDR3. CDR1 SQVTM and CDR2 ANQGSEA come from the germline V gene. V was clipped by 6 bases and J by 4 bases; unmatched bases: 9. The CDR3 DNA sequence: TGCAGCGTAGTCGGGACAGGGAATATCTATGGCTACACCTTC. Residues: CSVVGTGNIYGYTF.

V gene TRBV6-5 combines with J gene TRBJ1-5, with D maybe TRBD1 (5 bases). CDR1 is MNHEY, CDR2 SVGAGI, per germline. V was pared by 2 bases and J by 4 bases, with 12 bases between. The length of the CDR3 is 15 residues. In DNA form, the CDR3 reads TGTGCCAGCAGTTACACCCGGGACCGGAATCAGCCCCAGCATTTT. Its protein is CASSYTRDRNQPQHF.

The chain joins TRBV7-9 to TRBJ2-2, with unresolved D. The CDR3 sequence is 15 residues long. Germline V gene sequence: CDR1 SEHNR, CDR2 FQNEAQ (reference sequence). The V end lost 1 base, the J end lost 1 base, and 7 bases lay between the germline ends. In nucleotides, the CDR3 is TGTGCCAGCAGCTTAGGGACGGTGAACACCGGGGAGCTGTTTTTT. It codes for CASSLGTVNTGELFF.

The J gene is TRBJ1-6, the V gene TRBV4-2; 11 nucleotides line up with TRBD1. J lost 1 base, V lost 1 base, and 3 bases had no gene match. This CDR3 is 18 amino acids long. From germline, CDR1 is LGHNA and CDR2 YNFKEQ. The CDR3 here is CASSQGTGGASYNSPLHF. CDR3 coding DNA: TGTGCCAGCAGCCAAGGGACAGGGGGCGCATCCTATAATTCACCCCTCCACTTT.

The V and J genes are TRBV6-5 and TRBJ1-4; the D is unclear. This CDR3 comprises 11 residues. Trimming stripped 6 bases from V and 11 bases from J, with 10 bases between. Germline loops: CDR1 MNHEY, CDR2 SVGAGI. The CDR3 bases are TGTGCCAGCAGCTACGCGGGGAAACTGTTTTTT. Residues: CASSYAGKLFF.

This chain connects TRBV9 to TRBJ1-1; tentatively, D is TRBD1 (6 bases). Germline assignment: CDR1 SGDLS and CDR2 YYNGEE. This CDR3 contains 14 residues. Trimming removed 0 bases at V and 11 bases at J, with 17 bases between. The CDR3 coding sequence is TGTGCCAGCAGCGTAGACGGGGCAGGGGATCAGGCTTTCTTT. Residues: CASSVDGAGDQAFF. The whole variable domain, filled in from reference TRBV9 and TRBJ1-1, reads DSGVTQTPKHLITATGQRVTLRCSPRSGDLSVYWYQQSLDQGLQFLIQYYNGEERAKGNILERFSAQQFPDLHSELNLSSLELGDSALYFCASSVDGAGDQAFFGQGTRLTVV.

This clone appeared a single time. CDR3 residues: CASSQLQGGDYGYTF. The CDR3 DNA reads TGCGCCAGCAGCCAACTACAGGGTGGCGACTATGGCTACACCTTC. The chain joins TRBV4-1 to TRBJ1-2; D possibly corresponds to TRBD1 (6 bases). The CDR3 has 15 amino acids. Trimming cost V 2 bases and J 3 bases, with 13 bases left between them. Germline CDR1 MGHRA, CDR2 YSYEKL.